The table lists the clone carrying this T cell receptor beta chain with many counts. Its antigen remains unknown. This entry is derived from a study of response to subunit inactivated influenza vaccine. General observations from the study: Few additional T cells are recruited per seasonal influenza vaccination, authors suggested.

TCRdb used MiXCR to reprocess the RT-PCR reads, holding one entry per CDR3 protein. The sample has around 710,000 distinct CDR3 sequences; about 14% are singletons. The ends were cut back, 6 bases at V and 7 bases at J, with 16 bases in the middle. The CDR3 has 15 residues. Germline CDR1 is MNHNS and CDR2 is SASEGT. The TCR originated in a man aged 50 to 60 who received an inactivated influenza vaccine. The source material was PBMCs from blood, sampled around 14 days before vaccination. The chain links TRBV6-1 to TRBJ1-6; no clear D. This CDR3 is CASRGSRTENSPLHF. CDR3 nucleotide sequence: TGTGCCAGCAGGGGGAGTAGGACGGAGAATTCACCCCTCCACTTT.